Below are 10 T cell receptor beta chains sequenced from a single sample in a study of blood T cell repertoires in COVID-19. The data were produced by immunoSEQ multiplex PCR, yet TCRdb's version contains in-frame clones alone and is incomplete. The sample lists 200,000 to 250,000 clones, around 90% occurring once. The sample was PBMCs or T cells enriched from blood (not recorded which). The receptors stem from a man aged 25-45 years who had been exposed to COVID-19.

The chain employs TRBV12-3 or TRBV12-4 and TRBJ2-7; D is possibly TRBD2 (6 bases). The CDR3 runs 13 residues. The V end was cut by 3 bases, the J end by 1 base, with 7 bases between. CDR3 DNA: TGTGCCAGCAGTTTTCGGGGGTCCTACGAGCAGTACTTC. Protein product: CASSFRGSYEQYF.

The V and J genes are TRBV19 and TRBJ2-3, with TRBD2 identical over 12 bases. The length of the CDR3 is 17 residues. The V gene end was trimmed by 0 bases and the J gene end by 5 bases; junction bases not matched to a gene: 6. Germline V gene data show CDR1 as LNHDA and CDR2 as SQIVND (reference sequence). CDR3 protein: CASSIERTSGVIDTQYF. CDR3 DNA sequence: TGTGCCAGTAGTATAGAAAGGACTAGCGGGGTTATAGATACGCAGTATTTT.

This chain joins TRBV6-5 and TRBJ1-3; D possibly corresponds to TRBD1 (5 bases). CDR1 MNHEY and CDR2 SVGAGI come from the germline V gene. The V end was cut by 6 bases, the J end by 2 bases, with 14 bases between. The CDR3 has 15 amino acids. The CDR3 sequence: CASRSTDSPGNTIYF. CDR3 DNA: TGTGCCAGCAGATCGACTGACAGTCCTGGAAACACCATATATTTT.

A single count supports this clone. The CDR3 nucleotides read TGTGGCACCCACCAGAAAGGAGAAACCGGGGAGCTGTTTTTT. Its translation: CGTHQKGETGELFF. V usage is TRBV19 and J usage is TRBJ2-2; D not resolved. This CDR3 comprises 14 residues. The V gene's germline CDR1 is LNHDA and CDR2 SQIVND (reference sequence).

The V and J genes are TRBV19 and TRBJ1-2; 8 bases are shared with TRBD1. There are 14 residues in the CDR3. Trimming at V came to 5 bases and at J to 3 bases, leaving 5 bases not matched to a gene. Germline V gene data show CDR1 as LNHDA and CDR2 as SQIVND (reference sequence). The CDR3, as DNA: TGTGCCAGTAGTTTCGACAGGGGCGACTATGGCTACACCTTC. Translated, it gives CASSFDRGDYGYTF.

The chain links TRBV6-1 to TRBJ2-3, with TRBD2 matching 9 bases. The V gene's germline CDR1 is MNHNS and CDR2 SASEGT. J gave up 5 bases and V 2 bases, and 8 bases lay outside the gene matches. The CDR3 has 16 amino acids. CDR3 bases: TGTGCCAGCAGTGAAACAAGGGCTAGCGGGGTAGATACGCAGTATTTT. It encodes CASSETRASGVDTQYF.

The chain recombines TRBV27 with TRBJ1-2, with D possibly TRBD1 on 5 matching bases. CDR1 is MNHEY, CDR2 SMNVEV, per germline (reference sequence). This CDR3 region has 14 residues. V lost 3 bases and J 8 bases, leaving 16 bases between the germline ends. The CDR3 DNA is TGTGCCAGCAGTTTGGCGGGGCAGTCGGGCGGCTACACCTTC. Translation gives CASSLAGQSGGYTF.

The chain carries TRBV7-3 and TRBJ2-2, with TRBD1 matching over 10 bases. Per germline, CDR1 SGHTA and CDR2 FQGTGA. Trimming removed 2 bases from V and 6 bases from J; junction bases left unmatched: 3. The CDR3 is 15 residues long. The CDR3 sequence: CASSLLGQGAGELFF. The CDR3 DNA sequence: TGTGCCAGCAGCTTATTAGGACAGGGGGCCGGGGAGCTGTTTTTT.

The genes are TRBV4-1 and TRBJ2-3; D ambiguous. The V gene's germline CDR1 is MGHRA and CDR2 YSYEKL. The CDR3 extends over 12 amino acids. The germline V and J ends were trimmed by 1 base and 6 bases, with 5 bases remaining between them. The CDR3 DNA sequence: TGCGCCAGCAGCCAAGTTGGCGATACGCAGTATTTT. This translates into CASSQVGDTQYF.

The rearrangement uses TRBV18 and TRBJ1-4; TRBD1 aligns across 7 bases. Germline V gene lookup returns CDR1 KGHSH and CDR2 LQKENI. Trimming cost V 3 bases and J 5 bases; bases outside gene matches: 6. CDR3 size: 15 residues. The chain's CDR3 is CASSPDRSLNEKLFF. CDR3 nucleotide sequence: TGTGCCAGCTCACCGGACAGGTCCTTGAATGAAAAACTGTTTTTT.